Sequencing of this T cell receptor beta chain was carried out in a study of CD8 T cells in Susac syndrome. Random hexamers were used to reverse transcribe roughly 0.5 to 1 ug of RNA. Each CDR3 protein is one row after TCRdb ran MiXCR on the immunoSEQ multiplex PCR reads. The sample contains some 120,000 distinct CDR3 sequences, about 94% of which appear only once. This receptor was taken from a human donor in good health. What was sequenced was CD4+ T cells from PBMCs.

CDR3 DNA sequence: TGTGCCAGCAGCCGCGGCCCGGCATCAGGACAGGCTAGCAATCAGCCCCAGCATTTT. Translation: CASSRGPASGQASNQPQHF. The rearrangement joins TRBV7-8 to TRBJ1-5; 7 bases fit TRBD1. After removal of 5 bases from V and 0 bases from J, the junction contained 16 bases not matched to a gene. The CDR3 contains 19 residues. Germline V lookup: CDR1 SGHVS, CDR2 FQNEAQ.